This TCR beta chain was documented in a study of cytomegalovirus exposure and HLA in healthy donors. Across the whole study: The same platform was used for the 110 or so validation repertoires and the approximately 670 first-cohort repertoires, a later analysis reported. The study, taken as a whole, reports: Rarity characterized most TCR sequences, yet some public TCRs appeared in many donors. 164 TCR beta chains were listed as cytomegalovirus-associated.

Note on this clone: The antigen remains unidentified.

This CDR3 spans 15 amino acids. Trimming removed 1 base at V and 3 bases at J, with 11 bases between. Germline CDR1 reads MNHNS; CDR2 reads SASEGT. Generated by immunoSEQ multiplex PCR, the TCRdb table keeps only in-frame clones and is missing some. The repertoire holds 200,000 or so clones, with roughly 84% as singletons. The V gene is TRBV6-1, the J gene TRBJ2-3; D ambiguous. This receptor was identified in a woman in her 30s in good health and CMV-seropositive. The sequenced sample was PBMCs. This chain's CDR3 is CASSEGLVITDTQYF. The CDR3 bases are TGTGCCAGCAGTGAAGGCCTAGTAATTACAGATACGCAGTATTTT.